The 8 T cell receptor beta chains given below trace back to one sample, sequenced in a study of shared clonotypes between healthy human individuals. Method: immunoSEQ multiplex PCR; TCRdb's copy keeps in-frame clones and lacks some. This repertoire shows approximately 500,000 clones, approximately 85% found once; its top ten account for over 10%. Source material: PBMCs. The receptor set was obtained from a woman aged 40 to 50 in good health. Some clones in this sample may be carry-over from other donors' samples.

The chain carries TRBV29-1 and TRBJ1-2; D remains unclear. The CDR3 totals 11 residues. In germline, CDR1 is SQVTM, CDR2 ANQGSEA. Deletions cut 0 bases from V and 12 bases from J, with 11 bases between. The CDR3 nucleotides read TGCAGCGTTGAAGAGGGCCTCAGACACACCTTC. Its translation is CSVEEGLRHTF.

This rearrangement joins TRBV5-1 to TRBJ2-2; 12 bases map to TRBD2. Trimming at V came to 2 bases and at J to 7 bases, leaving 9 bases not matched to a gene. Germline V gene sequence: CDR1 SGHRS, CDR2 YFSETQ. This CDR3 has 17 residues. The CDR3 DNA reads TGCGCCAGCAGCTTTGAGACTAGCGGGAGTGGGCACGGGGAGCTGTTTTTT. It translates to CASSFETSGSGHGELFF.

The rearrangement links TRBV7-2 to TRBJ1-5; D not resolved. The ends were cut back, 0 bases at V and 0 bases at J, with 9 bases in the middle. Germline assignment: CDR1 SGHTA and CDR2 FQGNSA. This CDR3 is 16 amino acids long. The CDR3 spells CASSLAAGNSNQPQHF. The CDR3 region has the DNA TGTGCCAGCAGCTTAGCGGCAGGAAATAGCAATCAGCCCCAGCATTTT.

This clone has ten or more counts. The gene calls are TRBV27 and TRBJ2-6; D unresolved. Germline CDR1 reads MNHEY; CDR2 reads SMNVEV (reference sequence). V was cut by 1 base and J by 0 bases, with 7 bases left in between. The CDR3 is 16 amino acids. CDR3 bases: TGTGCCAGCAGTTTATTATGGAGCTCTGGGGCCAACGTCCTGACTTTC. Translated: CASSLLWSSGANVLTF.

This chain joins TRBV2 and TRBJ2-2; 15 nucleotides align to TRBD2. The V segment lost 7 bases and the J segment 7 bases; nucleotides outside the gene matches: 4. Germline values: CDR1 SNHLY, CDR2 FYNNEI. The CDR3 length is 15 residues. In nucleotides, the CDR3 is TGTGCCAGCACCGGACTAGCGGGAGGGGGCGGGGAGCTGTTTTTT. It specifies CASTGLAGGGGELFF.

This rearrangement joins TRBV28 to TRBJ1-4; D is uncertain. V was shortened by 4 bases and J by 7 bases, with 16 bases between the two germline ends. This CDR3 region has 15 residues. CDR1 is MDHEN and CDR2 is SYDVKM in the germline V gene. The CDR3 DNA follows: TGTGCCAGCAGTTCCAATGATGGGAATCGTGAAAAACTGTTTTTT. It codes for CASSSNDGNREKLFF.

The V call is TRBV7-9, the J call TRBJ1-4; D ambiguous. The CDR3 runs to 14 residues. V was cut by 1 base and J by 8 bases, with 11 bases left in between. Germline values: CDR1 SEHNR, CDR2 FQNEAQ (reference sequence). The chain's CDR3 is CASSLGQPGEKLFF. CDR3 sequence (DNA): TGTGCCAGCAGCTTAGGCCAACCCGGGGAAAAACTGTTTTTT.

This clone was seen more than once but under ten times. The chain has TRBV2 and TRBJ1-5; D call uncertain. The V gene lost 8 bases and the J gene lost 4 bases, with 12 bases spanning the gap. The CDR3 spans 13 residues. CDR1 and CDR2 (germline): SNHLY, FYNNEI. In DNA, the CDR3 is TGTGCCAGCGGCGAGGCAGTTAATCAGCCCCAGCATTTT. Its protein is CASGEAVNQPQHF.